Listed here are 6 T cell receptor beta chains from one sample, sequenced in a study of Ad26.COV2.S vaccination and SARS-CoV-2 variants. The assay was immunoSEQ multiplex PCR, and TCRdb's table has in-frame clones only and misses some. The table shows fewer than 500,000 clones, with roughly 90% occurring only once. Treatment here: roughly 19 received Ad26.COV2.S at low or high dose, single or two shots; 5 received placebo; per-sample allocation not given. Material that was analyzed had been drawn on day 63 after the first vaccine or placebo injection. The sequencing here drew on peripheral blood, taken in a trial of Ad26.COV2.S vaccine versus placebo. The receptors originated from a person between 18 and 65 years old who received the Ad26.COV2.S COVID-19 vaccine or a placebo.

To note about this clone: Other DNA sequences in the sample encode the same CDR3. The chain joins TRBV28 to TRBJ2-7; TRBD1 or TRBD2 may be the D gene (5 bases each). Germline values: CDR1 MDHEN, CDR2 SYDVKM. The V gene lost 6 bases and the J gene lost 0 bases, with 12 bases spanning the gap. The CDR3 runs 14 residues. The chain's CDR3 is CASRPGTSSYEQYF. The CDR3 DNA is TGTGCCAGCAGACCTGGGACCTCCTCCTACGAGCAGTACTTC.

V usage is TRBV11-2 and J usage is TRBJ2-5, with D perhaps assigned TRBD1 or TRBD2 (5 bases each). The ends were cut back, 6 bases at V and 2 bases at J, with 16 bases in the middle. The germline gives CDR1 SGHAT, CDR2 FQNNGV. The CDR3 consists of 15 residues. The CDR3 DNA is TGTGCCAGCAGGTCACGTGAGGGGCGGCAAGAGACCCAGTACTTC. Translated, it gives CASRSREGRQETQYF.

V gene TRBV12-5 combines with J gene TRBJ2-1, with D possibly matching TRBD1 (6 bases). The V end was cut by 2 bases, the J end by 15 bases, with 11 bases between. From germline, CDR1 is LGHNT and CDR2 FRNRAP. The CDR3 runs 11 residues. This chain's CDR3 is CASGLPGQPFF. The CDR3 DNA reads TGTGCTAGTGGTTTGCCAGGACAGCCGTTCTTC.

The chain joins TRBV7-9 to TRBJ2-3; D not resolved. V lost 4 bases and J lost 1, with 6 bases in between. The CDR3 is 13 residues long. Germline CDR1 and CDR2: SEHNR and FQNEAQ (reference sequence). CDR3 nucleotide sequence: TGTGCCAGCAGCTCACCCCGCACAGATACGCAGTATTTT. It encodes CASSSPRTDTQYF.

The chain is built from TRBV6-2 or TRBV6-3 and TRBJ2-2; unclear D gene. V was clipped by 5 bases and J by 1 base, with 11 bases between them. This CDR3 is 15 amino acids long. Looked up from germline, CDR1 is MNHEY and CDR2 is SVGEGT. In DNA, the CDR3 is TGTGCCAGCAGTACGACAATAATGAACACCGGGGAGCTGTTTTTT. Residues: CASSTTIMNTGELFF.

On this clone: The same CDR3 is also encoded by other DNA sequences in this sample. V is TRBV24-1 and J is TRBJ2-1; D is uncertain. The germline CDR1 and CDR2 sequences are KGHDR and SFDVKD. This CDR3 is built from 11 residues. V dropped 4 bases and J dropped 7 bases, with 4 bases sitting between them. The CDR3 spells CATSERNEQFF. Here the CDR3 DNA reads TGTGCCACCAGTGAACGTAATGAGCAGTTCTTC.